The T cell receptor (beta chain) described here comes from a study of shared clonotypes between healthy human individuals. Study-level information: The donor pool was made up of a couple of women and a few men aged 18 to 49.

Germline V CDR1 and CDR2: SGHDT, YYEEEE. The CDR3 totals 15 residues. Deletions cut 2 bases from V and 3 bases from J, with 14 bases between. The study separated CD4+ cells into CD45RA+ naive and CD45RA-negative memory subsets. Sequencing was performed with immunoSEQ multiplex PCR; in TCRdb, only in-frame clones are kept and a portion is missing. The table includes roughly 2 million clones, approximately 96% detected once. The source of this sequence is a man aged 18 to 35 in good health. The chain joins TRBV5-6 to TRBJ1-1; no firm D call. The sample taken for sequencing was naive CD4+ T cells sorted from blood. The subset: CD45RA+ positively selected. The CDR3 DNA follows: TGTGCCAGCAGCTTCTGGGTGGCAGGCGACACTGAAGCTTTCTTT. Amino acid sequence: CASSFWVAGDTEAFF.